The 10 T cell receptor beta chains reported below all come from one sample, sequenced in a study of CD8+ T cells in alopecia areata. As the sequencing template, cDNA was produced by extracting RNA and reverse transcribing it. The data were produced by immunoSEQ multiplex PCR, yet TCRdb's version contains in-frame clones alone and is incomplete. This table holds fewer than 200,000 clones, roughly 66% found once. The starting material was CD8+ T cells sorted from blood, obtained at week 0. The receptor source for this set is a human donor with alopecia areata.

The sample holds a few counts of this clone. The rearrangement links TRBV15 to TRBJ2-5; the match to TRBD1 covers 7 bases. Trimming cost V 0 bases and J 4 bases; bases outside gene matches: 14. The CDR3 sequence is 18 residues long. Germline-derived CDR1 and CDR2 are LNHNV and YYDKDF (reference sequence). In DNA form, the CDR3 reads TGTGCCACCAGCAGAGATAAGGGGGCAGCCCTTTCCGGAGAGACCCAGTACTTC. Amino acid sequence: CATSRDKGAALSGETQYF. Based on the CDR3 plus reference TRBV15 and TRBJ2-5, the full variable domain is DAMVIQNPRYQVTQFGKPVTLSCSQTLNHNVMYWYQQKSSQAPKLLFHYYDKDFNNEADTPDNFQSRRPNTSFCFLDIRSPGLGDTAMYLCATSRDKGAALSGETQYFGPGTRLLVL.

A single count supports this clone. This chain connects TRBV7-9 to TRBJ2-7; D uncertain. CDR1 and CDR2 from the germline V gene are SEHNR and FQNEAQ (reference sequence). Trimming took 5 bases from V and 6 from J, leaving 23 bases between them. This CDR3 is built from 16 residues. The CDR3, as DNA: TGTGCCAGCAGCCCGAAGAGCCCTAATCTAAGATCCGAGCAGTACTTC. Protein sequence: CASSPKSPNLRSEQYF.

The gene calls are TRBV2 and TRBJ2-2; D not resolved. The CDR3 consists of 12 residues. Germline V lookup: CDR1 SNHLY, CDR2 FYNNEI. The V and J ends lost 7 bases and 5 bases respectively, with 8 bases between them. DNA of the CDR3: TGTGCCAGCATCAGAAAAACCGGGGAGCTGTTTTTT. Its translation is CASIRKTGELFF.

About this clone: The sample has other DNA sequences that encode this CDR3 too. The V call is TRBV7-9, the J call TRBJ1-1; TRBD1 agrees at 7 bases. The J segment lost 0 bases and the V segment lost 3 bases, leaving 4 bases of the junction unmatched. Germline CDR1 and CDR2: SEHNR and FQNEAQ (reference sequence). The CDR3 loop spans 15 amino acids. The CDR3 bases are TGTGCCAGCAGCTTGGAACAGGGGATGAACACTGAAGCTTTCTTT. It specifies CASSLEQGMNTEAFF.

The CDR3: CASSYTMGPQRDEQYF. The CDR3 coding sequence is TGTGCCAGCAGTTACACGATGGGACCCCAGAGGGACGAGCAGTACTTC. V gene TRBV6-5 combines with J gene TRBJ2-7; D is possibly TRBD1 or TRBD2 (5 bases each). This CDR3 has 16 amino acids. Germline loops: CDR1 MNHEY, CDR2 SVGAGI. V was cut by 2 bases and J by 5 bases, with 19 bases left in between.

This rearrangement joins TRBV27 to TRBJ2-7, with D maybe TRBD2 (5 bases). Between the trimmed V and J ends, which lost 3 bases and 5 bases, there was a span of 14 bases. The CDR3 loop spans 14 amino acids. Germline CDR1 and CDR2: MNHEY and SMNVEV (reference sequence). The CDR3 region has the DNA TGTGCCAGCAGTTTCCACCGAGGGTCAAACGAGCAGTACTTC. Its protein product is CASSFHRGSNEQYF.

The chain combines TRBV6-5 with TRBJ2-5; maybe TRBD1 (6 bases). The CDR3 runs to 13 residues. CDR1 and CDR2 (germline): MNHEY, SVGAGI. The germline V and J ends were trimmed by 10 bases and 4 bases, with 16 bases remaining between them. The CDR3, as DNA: TGTGCCAATCCGGACAGTGCGGGAGAGACCCAGTACTTC. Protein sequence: CANPDSAGETQYF.

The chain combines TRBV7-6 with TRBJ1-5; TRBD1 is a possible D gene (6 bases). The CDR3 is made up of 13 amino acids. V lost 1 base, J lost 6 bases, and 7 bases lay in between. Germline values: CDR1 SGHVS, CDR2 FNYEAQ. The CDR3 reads CASSLEGGQPQHF. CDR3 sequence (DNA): TGTGCCAGCAGCTTAGAGGGGGGTCAGCCCCAGCATTTT.

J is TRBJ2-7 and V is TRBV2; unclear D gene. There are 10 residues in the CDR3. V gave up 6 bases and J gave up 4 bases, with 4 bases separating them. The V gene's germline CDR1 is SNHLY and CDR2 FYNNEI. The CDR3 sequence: CASREYEQYF. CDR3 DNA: TGTGCCAGCAGGGAATACGAGCAGTACTTC.

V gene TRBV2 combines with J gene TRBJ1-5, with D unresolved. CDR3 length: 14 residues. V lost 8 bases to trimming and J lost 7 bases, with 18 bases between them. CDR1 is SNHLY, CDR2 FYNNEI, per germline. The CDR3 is CASQDRPNGQPQHF. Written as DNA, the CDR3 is TGTGCCAGCCAAGATAGGCCGAACGGGCAGCCCCAGCATTTT. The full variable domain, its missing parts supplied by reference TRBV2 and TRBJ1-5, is EPEVTQTPSHQVTQMGQEVILRCVPISNHLYFYWYRQILGQKVEFLVSFYNNEISEKSEIFDDQFSVERPDGSNFTLKIRSTKLEDSAMYFCASQDRPNGQPQHFGDGTRLSIL.